The text below deals with one T cell receptor (beta chain). Its cognate antigen has yet to be identified. No much larger clone is present one base from it, and per-base qualities are unavailable. This sample is drawn from a study of CD8+ T cells in alopecia areata (dated by TCRdb to 2016 to 2019). In terms of the full investigation: Treated patients were enrolled in an open-label pilot trial of oral tofacitinib, 5 to 10 mg twice daily, for moderate-to-severe alopecia areata. Tofacitinib was administered for 6 to 18 months, and 6 months of follow-up off drug were then conducted to assess delayed response and recurrence. The study used high-throughput TCRbeta sequencing to examine T cell clonal expansion in alopecia areata, in both the C3H/HeJ mouse model and human patients. On the human side, TCRbeta sequencing was run on scalp tissue and on sorted CD4+ and CD8+ peripheral blood T cells from healthy controls and from alopecia areata patients with either patchy or totalis/universalis disease. Biopsies were taken from tofacitinib-treated patients at baseline and at 4 and 24 weeks of treatment, and a later scalp biopsy was taken in several of the tofacitinib-treated patients. Scalp clonality was compared among normal scalp (n=4), patchy alopecia areata scalp (n=8), and alopecia totalis/universalis scalp (n=8). The RNA source kit depended on sample type: the PAXgene miRNA kit for fixed scalp, the miRNeasy kit for PBMCs, and the RNeasy kit for mouse skin. immunoSEQ multiplex PCR using 35 Vbeta forward primers and 13 Jbeta reverse primers was used to amplify TCRbeta CDR3 regions. The full study reports these points: Unlike mouse skin, which is dominated by gammadelta T cells, normal human skin has resident alphabeta T cells that are also sequenced, and this complicates analysis of the scalp TCR repertoire. Compared with normal scalp, lesional scalp had higher clonality and more expanded CD8+ clones, particularly in alopecia totalis/universalis, a pattern that suggests antigenic drive. Shared TCR sequences between patients were less evident than in mice, which may be partly attributable to HLA diversity in the patient population.

The time point label of this sample denotes: baseline before oral tofacitinib. Lesional scalp punch biopsies and peripheral blood were obtained from alopecia areata patients. PBMCs were isolated by density centrifugation and stained for CD3, CD4 and CD8, and CD4+ and CD8+ T cells were sorted on a FACSAria. Looking up the germline V gene yields CDR1 SGHVS and CDR2 FQNEAQ. Here V drops 8 bases and J drops 3 bases, and the junction holds 15 bases not matched to any gene. CDR3 length: 17 amino acids, cysteine to phenylalanine. The read is trimmed to its CDR3 DNA, 51 bases read in frame from base 1. Libraries were prepared through the immunoSEQ multiplex PCR assay. RNA was extracted from all samples and reverse transcribed into cDNA as template for TCR sequencing. First-strand cDNA was synthesized with SuperScript III using a 2:1 mix of oligo-dT and random hexamers. A synthetic immune receptor repertoire was used to gauge amplification bias, and whatever bias remained was removed computationally. The study's processing was this. Raw reads were preprocessed for error removal, and CDR3 was defined according to IMGT conventions as running from the conserved cysteine to phenylalanine. Clonality was calculated as 1 minus Shannon entropy normalized by log2 of the number of productive unique TCRs. Whether each scalp clone was CD4 or CD8 was inferred by checking scalp TCRbeta sequences against the CD4 and CD8 repertoires from sorted blood. This is the immuneACCESS table as TCRdb keeps it, with only in-frame sequences that have V and J called. A part of the clones is gone; compared with another copy, unresolved V genes explain less than half, and the rest is unexplained. Clone size and V and J calls were adopted from that table, with D and trimming inferred from the DNA. The sample data list some 130,000 clones, and roughly three fifths of these were observed just once. The ten largest clones add up to roughly 6.5% of the sample.

The V gene is TRBV7-8 and the J gene is TRBJ2-3, with 9 junctional bases fitting TRBD2. The source material was CD4+ T cells sorted from blood, sampled at week 0. The clonotype comes from a human donor with alopecia areata. CDR3 reads: CASREGWLAGRTDTQYF. The nucleotide sequence reads TGTGCCAGCCGGGAAGGGTGGCTAGCGGGGAGAACAGATACGCAGTATTTT. Outside the CDR3, residues come from the reference TRBV7-8 and TRBJ2-3 proteins, so the full variable domain is: GAGVSQSPRYKVAKRGQDVALRCDPISGHVSLFWYQQALGQGPEFLTYFQNEAQLDKSGLPSDRFFAERPEGSVSTLKIQRTQQEDSAVYLCASREGWLAGRTDTQYFGPGTRLTVL.